The 11 T cell receptor beta chains reported below all come from one sample, sequenced in a study of cytomegalovirus exposure and HLA in healthy donors. PCR employed 60 Vbeta and 13 Jbeta primers. The protocol was immunoSEQ multiplex PCR, while the TCRdb copy is restricted to in-frame clones and leaves out a portion. The sample comprises about 180,000 clones, 60% to 80% of which are singletons, and just under 6.5% rests with the top ten. Sequencing was done on a sample of PBMCs. The receptors come from a man between 35 and 55 years old in good health and CMV-seropositive.

The V gene is TRBV29-1, the J gene TRBJ1-2, with 8 bases identical to TRBD1. The CDR3 sequence is 13 residues long. Trimming at V came to 5 bases and at J to 4 bases, leaving 6 bases not matched to a gene. CDR1 is SQVTM, CDR2 ANQGSEA, per germline. Here the CDR3 reads CSVMTGTGYGYTF. CDR3 in DNA: TGCAGCGTTATGACCGGGACAGGCTATGGCTACACCTTC.

The genes are TRBV5-1 and TRBJ2-3; no firm D call. Trimming took off 4 bases at V and 2 bases at J, with 14 bases between the two ends. Germline CDR1 SGHRS, CDR2 YFSETQ. The CDR3 is 15 amino acids. The CDR3 region has the DNA TGCGCCAGCAGCGCCGACACGCTCAACACAGATACGCAGTATTTT. Translating it yields CASSADTLNTDTQYF.

The chain carries TRBV28 and TRBJ1-4; TRBD1 matches 9 bases. Per the germline V gene, CDR1 is MDHEN and CDR2 is SYDVKM. There are 15 residues in the CDR3. V lost 5 bases and J lost 6; bases outside the gene matches: 7. The CDR3: CASSLPGQGYEKLFF. The DNA of the CDR3 is TGTGCCAGCAGTCTACCGGGACAGGGTTATGAAAAACTGTTTTTT.

To note about this clone: This same CDR3 is encoded by further DNA sequences in the sample. The CDR3 spells CASSVGGNSYNEQFF. The CDR3 nucleotides read TGTGCCAGCAGCGTAGGAGGAAACTCCTACAATGAGCAGTTCTTC. The V and J genes are TRBV9 and TRBJ2-1; D gene uncertain. The CDR3 is made up of 15 amino acids. With 0 bases removed from V and 0 bases from J, the gap between germline ends came to 7 bases. The germline CDR1 and CDR2 sequences are SGDLS and YYNGEE.

The chain joins TRBV11-3 to TRBJ2-4, with TRBD1 as a possible D gene (5 bases). V was shortened by 5 bases and J by 0 bases, with 5 bases between the two germline ends. The CDR3 runs to 13 residues. Germline V gives CDR1 SGHNT, CDR2 YENEEA. CDR3 DNA sequence: TGTGCCAGCAGCGGGGCAGCCAAAAACATTCAGTACTTC. Translation gives CASSGAAKNIQYF.

Concerning this clone: Distinct nucleotide sequences in the sample also encode this CDR3. The chain employs TRBV29-1 and TRBJ2-7, with TRBD2 matching 8 bases. CDR1 and CDR2 (germline): SQVTM, ANQGSEA. This CDR3 contains 13 residues. V was clipped by 5 bases and J by 0 bases; unmatched bases: 3. Here the CDR3 DNA reads TGCAGCGTTCGGGGGGGGAGCTCCTACGAGCAGTACTTC. Translated: CSVRGGSSYEQYF.

The chain uses TRBV9 and TRBJ2-3; 7 nucleotides match TRBD2. Losses at the gene ends were 1 base for V and 0 bases for J; bases not matched to a gene: 5. CDR1 is SGDLS, CDR2 YYNGEE, per germline. The CDR3 runs 16 residues. DNA of the CDR3: TGTGCCAGCAGCGTACGGCTAGCGGCTAGCACAGATACGCAGTATTTT. Its protein product is CASSVRLAASTDTQYF. Looking up the rest from reference TRBV9 and TRBJ2-3 gives the full variable domain: DSGVTQTPKHLITATGQRVTLRCSPRSGDLSVYWYQQSLDQGLQFLIQYYNGEERAKGNILERFSAQQFPDLHSELNLSSLELGDSALYFCASSVRLAASTDTQYFGPGTRLTVL.

J is TRBJ2-7 and V is TRBV28; tentative D call: TRBD1 (6 bases). CDR1 and CDR2 from the germline V gene are MDHEN and SYDVKM. V was clipped by 6 bases and J by 7 bases, with 22 bases between them. CDR3 length equals 15 residues. The CDR3 nucleotides read TGTGCCAGCAGACCCTCAGGGGAACCCCCCAAAGAGCAGTACTTC. It translates to CASRPSGEPPKEQYF.

A single count supports this clone. The chain is built from TRBV7-8 and TRBJ1-4; no definite D call. The V and J ends lost 1 base and 12 bases respectively, with 18 bases between them. This CDR3 contains 15 residues. CDR1 is SGHVS and CDR2 is FQNEAQ in the germline V gene. CDR3 DNA: TGTGCCAGCAGCTTAGGCGCACCCGGGAATGGGGAACTGTTTTTT. Translated, it gives CASSLGAPGNGELFF.

The J gene is TRBJ2-3, the V gene TRBV7-9, with 9 bases identical to TRBD1. This CDR3 region has 15 residues. Germline lookup yields CDR1 SEHNR and CDR2 FQNEAQ (reference sequence). V gave up 3 bases and J gave up 5 bases; unmatched junction bases: 6. This chain's CDR3 is CASSFRTGAGDTQYF. For the CDR3, the DNA is TGTGCCAGCAGCTTTAGGACAGGGGCCGGAGATACGCAGTATTTT.

This chain joins TRBV5-1 and TRBJ2-1; 16 bases agree with TRBD2. This CDR3 has 14 amino acids. Trimming at V came to 3 bases and at J to 10 bases, leaving 1 base not matched to a gene. In germline, CDR1 is SGHRS, CDR2 YFSETQ. In DNA form, the CDR3 reads TGCGCCAGCAGCTCGGGACTAGCGGGAGGGGAGCAGTTCTTC. Translating it yields CASSSGLAGGEQFF.